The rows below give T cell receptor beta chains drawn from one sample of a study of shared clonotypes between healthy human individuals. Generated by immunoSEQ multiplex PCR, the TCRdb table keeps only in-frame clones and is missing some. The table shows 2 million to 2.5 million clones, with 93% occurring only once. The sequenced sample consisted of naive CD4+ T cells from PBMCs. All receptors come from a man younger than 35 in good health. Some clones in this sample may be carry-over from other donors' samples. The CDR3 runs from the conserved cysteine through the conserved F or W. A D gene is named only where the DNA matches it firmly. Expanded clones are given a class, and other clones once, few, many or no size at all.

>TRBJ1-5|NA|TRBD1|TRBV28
CASSSPRTGFYQPQHF
TGTGCCAGCAGTTCCCCTCGGACAGGGTTTTATCAGCCCCAGCATTTT
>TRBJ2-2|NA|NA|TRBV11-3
CASSPWRTGELFF
TGTGCCAGCAGCCCGTGGAGGACCGGGGAGCTGTTTTTT
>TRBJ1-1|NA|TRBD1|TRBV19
CAAGQGREAFF
TGTGCCGCTGGACAGGGCCGTGAAGCTTTCTTT
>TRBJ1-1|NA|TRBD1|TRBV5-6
CASSTRQGNTEAFF
TGTGCCAGCAGCACCCGACAGGGAAACACTGAAGCTTTCTTT
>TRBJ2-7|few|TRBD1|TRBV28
CASSLYRGPYEQYF
TGTGCCAGCAGTTTATACAGGGGACCCTACGAGCAGTACTTC
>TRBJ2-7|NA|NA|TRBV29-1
CSVNTKPHDYEQYF
TGCAGCGTAAACACTAAGCCCCATGACTACGAGCAGTACTTC
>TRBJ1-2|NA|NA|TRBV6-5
CASSYSIRTWVGGYTF
TGTGCCAGCAGTTACTCGATCAGGACTTGGGTCGGGGGCTACACCTTC
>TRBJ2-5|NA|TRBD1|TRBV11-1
CASSTRQGETQYF
TGTGCCAGCAGTACCCGACAGGGAGAGACCCAGTACTTC
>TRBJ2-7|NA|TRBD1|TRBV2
CASSVGDSYEQYF
TGTGCCAGCAGTGTGGGGGACAGCTACGAGCAGTACTTC
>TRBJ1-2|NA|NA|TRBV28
CASSFSSYGYTF
TGTGCCAGCAGTTTCTCGAGCTATGGCTACACCTTC
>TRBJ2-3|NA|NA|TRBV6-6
CASSLDDYVDTQYF
TGTGCCAGCAGTCTCGATGACTACGTCGATACGCAGTATTTT
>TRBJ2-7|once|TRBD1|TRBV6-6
CASKRGPTGVYEQYF
TGTGCCAGCAAGAGAGGCCCCACAGGGGTCTACGAGCAGTACTTC
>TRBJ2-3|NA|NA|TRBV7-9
CASSLARGADTQYF
TGTGCCAGCAGCTTAGCCAGGGGGGCAGATACGCAGTATTTT
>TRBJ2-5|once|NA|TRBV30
CAWAPGPWQETQYF
TGTGCCTGGGCCCCGGGACCCTGGCAAGAGACCCAGTACTTC
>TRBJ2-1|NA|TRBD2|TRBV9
CASSVSGLAGDNEQFF
TGTGCCAGCAGCGTTTCGGGACTAGCGGGAGATAATGAGCAGTTCTTC
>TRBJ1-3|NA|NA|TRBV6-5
CASSRPSGNTIYF
TGTGCCAGCAGTAGGCCATCTGGAAACACCATATATTTT
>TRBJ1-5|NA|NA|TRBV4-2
CASSQDLTGLSQPQHF
TGTGCCAGCAGCCAAGATCTCACAGGGTTAAGCCAGCCCCAGCATTTT
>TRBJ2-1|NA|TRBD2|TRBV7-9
CASSRVPSGDRNEQFF
TGTGCCAGCAGCAGAGTCCCCAGCGGGGACCGCAATGAGCAGTTCTTC
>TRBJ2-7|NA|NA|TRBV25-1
CASSSLGTYEQYF
TGTGCCAGTTCCAGCCTGGGGACCTACGAGCAGTACTTC
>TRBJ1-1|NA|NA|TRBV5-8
CASSFTQRGLVLLIEAFF
TGTGCCAGCAGCTTTACGCAGAGGGGACTAGTCCTTCTTATTGAAGCTTTCTTT
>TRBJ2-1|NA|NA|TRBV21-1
CASSKEISSEGNEQFF
TGTGCCAGCAGCAAAGAAATTTCCAGCGAGGGAAATGAGCAGTTCTTC
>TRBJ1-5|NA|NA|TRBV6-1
CASSDQGRLGNQPQHF
TGTGCCAGCAGTGATCAGGGCCGTTTGGGCAATCAGCCCCAGCATTTT
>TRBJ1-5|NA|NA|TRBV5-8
CASSLTHPQHF
TGTGCCAGCAGCTTAACTCATCCCCAGCATTTT
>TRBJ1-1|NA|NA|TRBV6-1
CASSEALGRTARKGTEAFF
TGTGCCAGCAGTGAAGCTCTGGGGCGCACAGCCAGAAAGGGCACTGAAGCTTTCTTT
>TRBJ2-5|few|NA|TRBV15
CATSRSRETQYF
TGTGCCACCAGCAGAAGTAGGGAGACCCAGTACTTC
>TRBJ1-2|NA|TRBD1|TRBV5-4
CASSRTGQEYGYTF
TGTGCCAGCAGCCGTACGGGACAGGAATATGGCTACACCTTC
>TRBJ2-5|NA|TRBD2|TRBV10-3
CAISGGTKETQYF
TGTGCCATCAGTGGGGGGACTAAAGAGACCCAGTACTTC
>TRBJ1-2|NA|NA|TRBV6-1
CASSEALWQRYGYTF
TGTGCCAGCAGTGAAGCCCTCTGGCAGCGGTATGGCTACACCTTC
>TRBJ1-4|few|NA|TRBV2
CASSEGTGWEKLFF
TGTGCCAGCAGTGAAGGCACAGGGTGGGAAAAACTGTTTTTT
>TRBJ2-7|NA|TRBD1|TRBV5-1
CASSWDRPIPDEQYF
TGCGCCAGCAGCTGGGACAGGCCCATCCCTGACGAGCAGTACTTC
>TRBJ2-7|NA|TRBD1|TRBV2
CASRKGQGEAYEQYF
TGTGCCAGCAGGAAGGGACAGGGGGAAGCCTACGAGCAGTACTTC
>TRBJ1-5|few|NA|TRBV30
CAWTPRVGQPQHF
TGTGCCTGGACCCCCAGGGTGGGTCAGCCCCAGCATTTT
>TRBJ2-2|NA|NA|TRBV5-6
CASSGGGRNTGELFF
TGTGCCAGCAGCGGAGGGGGTAGAAACACCGGGGAGCTGTTTTTT
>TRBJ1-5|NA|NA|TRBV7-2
CASSYRLNGNQPQHF
TGTGCCAGCAGCTACCGTCTCAACGGCAATCAGCCCCAGCATTTT
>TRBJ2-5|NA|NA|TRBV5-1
CASSFTTDAETQYF
TGCGCCAGCAGCTTTACTACCGATGCGGAGACCCAGTACTTC
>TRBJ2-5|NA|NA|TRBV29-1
CSVEDLPQGGRETQYF
TGCAGCGTTGAAGATCTCCCCCAGGGGGGGAGGGAGACCCAGTACTTC
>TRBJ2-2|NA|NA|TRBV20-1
CSTDSTGELFF
TGCAGCACCGACAGCACCGGGGAGCTGTTTTTT
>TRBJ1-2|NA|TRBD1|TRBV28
CASDRGFNYGYTF
TGTGCCAGCGACAGGGGGTTCAACTATGGCTACACCTTC
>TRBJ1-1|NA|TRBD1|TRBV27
CASSSRDSEAFF
TGTGCCAGCAGCTCTCGGGACAGTGAAGCTTTCTTT
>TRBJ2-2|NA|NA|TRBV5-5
CASSLGAAFTGELFF
TGTGCCAGCAGCTTGGGGGCAGCTTTTACCGGGGAGCTGTTTTTT
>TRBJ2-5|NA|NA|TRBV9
CASSATGFQETQYF
TGTGCCAGCAGCGCGACTGGGTTCCAAGAGACCCAGTACTTC
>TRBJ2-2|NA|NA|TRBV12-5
CASGLITGELFF
TGTGCTAGTGGCTTAATCACCGGGGAGCTGTTTTTT
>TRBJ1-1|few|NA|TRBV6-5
CASSRDYSNTEAFF
TGTGCCAGCAGCCGGGACTACTCTAACACTGAAGCTTTCTTT
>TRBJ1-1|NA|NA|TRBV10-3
CAIGTGFAEAFF
TGTGCCATCGGAACAGGGTTCGCTGAAGCTTTCTTT
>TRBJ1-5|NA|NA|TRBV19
CASRPRRDNQPQHF
TGTGCCAGTAGGCCGCGACGGGACAATCAGCCCCAGCATTTT
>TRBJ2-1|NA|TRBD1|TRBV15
CATSRTTDRDNEQFF
TGTGCCACCAGCAGAACAACCGACAGGGACAATGAGCAGTTCTTC
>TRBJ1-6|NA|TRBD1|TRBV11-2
CASSPRGQAYNSPLHF
TGTGCCAGCAGCCCCCGGGGACAGGCATATAATTCACCCCTCCACTTT
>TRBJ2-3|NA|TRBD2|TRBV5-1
CASSLAFSGGTDTQYF
TGCGCCAGCAGCTTGGCCTTTAGCGGGGGCACAGATACGCAGTATTTT
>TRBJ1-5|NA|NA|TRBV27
CASSPRLFSNQPQHF
TGTGCCAGCAGTCCTCGACTATTTAGCAATCAGCCCCAGCATTTT
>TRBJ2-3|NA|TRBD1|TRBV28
CASCTGTVDTQYF
TGTGCCAGCTGTACCGGGACAGTAGATACGCAGTATTTT
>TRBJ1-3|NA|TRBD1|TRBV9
CASSAGQGTGVNTIYF
TGTGCCAGCAGCGCTGGACAGGGGACCGGGGTGAACACCATATATTTT
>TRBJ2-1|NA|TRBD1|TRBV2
CASSDWGQGYNEQFF
TGTGCCAGCAGTGATTGGGGACAGGGATACAATGAGCAGTTCTTC
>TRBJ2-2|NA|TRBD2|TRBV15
CATSRVVQRGGTGELFF
TGTGCCACCAGCAGAGTCGTCCAACGCGGGGGCACCGGGGAGCTGTTTTTT
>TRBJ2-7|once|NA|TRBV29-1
CSVSRDGYEQYF
TGCAGCGTATCCCGGGACGGGTACGAGCAGTACTTC
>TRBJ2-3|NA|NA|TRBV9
CASSKVTDTQYF
TGTGCCAGCAGCAAAGTCACAGATACGCAGTATTTT